The 13 T cell receptor beta chains presented below share a single source sample, sequenced in a study of cytomegalovirus exposure and HLA in healthy donors. The PCR had 60 Vbeta and 13 Jbeta primers. Only in-frame clones appear in the TCRdb table, and some are missing; sequencing was by immunoSEQ multiplex PCR. Seen here are 93,000 or so clones, roughly 79% observed once, and the top ten hold less than 5%. Material for sequencing was PBMCs. The receptors shown here come from a man aged 45 to 65 in good health and CMV-seropositive.

The genes are TRBV15 and TRBJ1-4; D ambiguous. CDR1 and CDR2 from the germline V gene are LNHNV and YYDKDF (reference sequence). Trimming removed 10 bases from V and 8 bases from J, with 17 bases in between. This CDR3 is built from 13 residues. The CDR3 sequence is CASQVNQREKLFF. CDR3 sequence (DNA): TGTGCCAGTCAAGTCAACCAGCGAGAAAAACTGTTTTTT.

The rearrangement uses TRBV29-1 and TRBJ2-5, with TRBD2 identical over 8 bases. The CDR3 covers 12 residues. With V trimmed by 8 bases and J by 1 base, 3 bases remained unmatched. Germline V gives CDR1 SQVTM, CDR2 ANQGSEA. CDR3 DNA: TGCAGCTCCCGGGGGGGCCAAGAGACCCAGTACTTC. Translated: CSSRGGQETQYF.

This chain uses TRBV29-1 with TRBJ1-5; 10 positions agree with TRBD1. This CDR3 is built from 15 residues. V was pared by 6 bases and J by 5 bases, with 10 bases of the junction left unmatched. The germline V gene has CDR1 SQVTM and CDR2 ANQGSEA. The CDR3: CSVALTGGAYQPQHF. For the CDR3, the DNA is TGCAGCGTAGCGTTGACAGGGGGCGCGTATCAGCCCCAGCATTTT.

The chain is built from TRBV28 and TRBJ1-5; D is ambiguous. Trimming took off 7 bases at V and 6 bases at J, with 13 bases between the two ends. Germline lookup yields CDR1 MDHEN and CDR2 SYDVKM. The CDR3 loop spans 13 amino acids. CDR3 in amino acids: CASKIFGGQPQHF. As DNA, the CDR3 is TGTGCCAGCAAAATTTTCGGCGGTCAGCCCCAGCATTTT. Based on the CDR3 plus reference TRBV28 and TRBJ1-5, the full variable domain is DVKVTQSSRYLVKRTGEKVFLECVQDMDHENMFWYRQDPGLGLRLIYFSYDVKMKEKGDIPEGYSVSREKKERFSLILESASTNQTSMYLCASKIFGGQPQHFGDGTRLSIL.

This clone was seen just once. The V and J genes are TRBV6-5 and TRBJ2-7; TRBD1 matches at 9 bases. J lost 4 bases, V lost 2 bases, and 6 bases had no gene match. CDR1 and CDR2 (germline): MNHEY, SVGAGI. CDR3 length: 15 amino acids. The CDR3 bases are TGTGCCAGCAGTTACGGGGGGACAGGGCGGTACGAGCAGTACTTC. Translation gives CASSYGGTGRYEQYF.

This clone has more than one count but fewer than ten. This chain connects TRBV9 to TRBJ2-1, with TRBD2 identical over 10 bases. This CDR3 comprises 14 residues. Losses at the gene ends were 3 bases for V and 13 bases for J; bases not matched to a gene: 10. Germline CDR1 is SGDLS and CDR2 is YYNGEE. The CDR3 nucleotides are TGTGCCAGCAGCGCCACCGGGACTAGCGCCTCCCAGTTCTTC. It is translated as CASSATGTSASQFF.

A few counts support this clone. The V gene is TRBV6-1, the J gene TRBJ1-6; TRBD1 aligns across 11 bases. The CDR3 contains 16 residues. CDR1 is MNHNS, CDR2 SASEGT, per germline. Trimming removed 0 bases from V and 8 bases from J; junction bases left unmatched: 3. This CDR3 reads CASSEAAGQGDSPLHF. The CDR3 coding sequence is TGTGCCAGCAGTGAAGCAGCGGGACAGGGGGATTCACCCCTCCACTTT.

The rearrangement uses TRBV2 and TRBJ2-7, with D possibly TRBD2 on 6 matching bases. The CDR3 is 15 residues long. V gave up 2 bases and J gave up 1 base, with 12 bases separating them. Looked up from germline, CDR1 is SNHLY and CDR2 is FYNNEI. For the CDR3, the DNA is TGTGCCAGCAGTGAACGGGGCCTAGCGTCCTACGAGCAGTACTTC. Its protein is CASSERGLASYEQYF.

The chain joins TRBV7-2 to TRBJ2-7; tentative D call: TRBD1 (6 bases). The CDR3 sequence is 15 residues long. Germline CDR1 is SGHTA and CDR2 is FQGNSA. Between the trimmed V and J ends, which lost 3 bases and 2 bases, there was a span of 14 bases. CDR3 protein: CASSFYTGQAYEQYF. In nucleotides, the CDR3 is TGTGCCAGCAGCTTCTATACGGGACAAGCCTACGAGCAGTACTTC.

The chain joins TRBV18 to TRBJ1-1, with D perhaps matching TRBD1 (5 bases). The CDR3 spans 17 residues. Germline V CDR1 and CDR2: KGHSH, LQKENI. Trimming removed 5 bases from V and 1 base from J, with 20 bases in between. In DNA form, the CDR3 reads TGTGCCAGCTCATCCTCTTGGGCAGGGTCAGGGAACACTGAAGCTTTCTTT. Amino acid sequence: CASSSSWAGSGNTEAFF.

V gene TRBV18 combines with J gene TRBJ2-5, with 9 bases that match TRBD1. The DNA end lines up better with TRBJ2-7; the J call may be wrong. In germline, CDR1 is KGHSH, CDR2 LQKENI. The CDR3 length is 14 residues. The CDR3 DNA reads TGTGCCAGCTCACCGGGGACAGGGTCTTTCGAGCAGTACTTC. This sequence encodes CASSPGTGSFEQYF.

V gene TRBV7-9 combines with J gene TRBJ2-1; TRBD1 agrees at 7 bases. Germline CDR1 is SEHNR and CDR2 is FQNEAQ (reference sequence). The CDR3 is made up of 16 amino acids. The V segment lost 0 bases and the J segment 5 bases; nucleotides outside the gene matches: 7. CDR3: CASSLADRRPHNEQFF. The CDR3 bases are TGTGCCAGCAGCTTAGCGGACAGGAGGCCCCACAATGAGCAGTTCTTC.

The J gene is TRBJ2-2, the V gene TRBV2; the D is unclear. Germline V gives CDR1 SNHLY, CDR2 FYNNEI. The CDR3 length is 14 residues. The germline V and J ends were trimmed by 3 bases and 5 bases, with 10 bases remaining between them. CDR3 residues: CASSDGQFTGELFF. The CDR3 region has the DNA TGTGCCAGCAGTGATGGGCAATTTACCGGGGAGCTGTTTTTT.